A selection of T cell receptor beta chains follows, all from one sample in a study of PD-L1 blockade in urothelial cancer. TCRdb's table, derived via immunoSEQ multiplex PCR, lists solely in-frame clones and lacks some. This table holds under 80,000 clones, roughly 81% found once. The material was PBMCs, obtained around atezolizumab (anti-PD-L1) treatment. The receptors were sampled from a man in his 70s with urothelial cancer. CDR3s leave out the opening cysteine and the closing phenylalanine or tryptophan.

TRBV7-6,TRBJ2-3,ASSLASGSGTDTQY
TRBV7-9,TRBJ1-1,AISGNTEAF
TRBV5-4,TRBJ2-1,ASSKGLGITYNEQF
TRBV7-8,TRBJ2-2,ASSSLTSGHGVTGELF
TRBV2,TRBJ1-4,ASSVGQGEEKLF
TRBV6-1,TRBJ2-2,ASSDFGPNTGELF
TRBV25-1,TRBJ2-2,ASSAPGDTGELF
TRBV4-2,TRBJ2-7,ASSQDPPGTGGTYEQY
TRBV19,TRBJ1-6,ASRGQGYSPLH
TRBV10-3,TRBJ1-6,AIRTGNSPLH
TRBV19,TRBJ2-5,ASSATRTPETQY
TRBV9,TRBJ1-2,ASSMHRDRGQEYGYT
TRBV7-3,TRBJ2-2,ASSSGLASGELF
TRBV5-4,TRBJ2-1,ASSPGTGVYNEQF
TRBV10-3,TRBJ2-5,AIGGAGQETQY
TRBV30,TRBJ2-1,ARGLASEQF
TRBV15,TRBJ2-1,ATSKSGRAHEQF
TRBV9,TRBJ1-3,ASSITGDSGNTIY
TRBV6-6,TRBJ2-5,ASSYRDREETQY
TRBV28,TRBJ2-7,ASSLGGTAVSYEQY
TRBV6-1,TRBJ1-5,ASSETYSNQPQH
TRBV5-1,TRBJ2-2,ASSLDSGVSTGELF
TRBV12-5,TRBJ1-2,ASGLRNNRDRRIINYGYT
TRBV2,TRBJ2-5,ATYSGGGPRETQY
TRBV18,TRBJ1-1,ASSPGEGNTEAF
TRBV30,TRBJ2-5,AWTGSGSAPD
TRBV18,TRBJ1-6,ASSPEKANSPLH
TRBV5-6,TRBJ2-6,ASSLGRVAGANVLT
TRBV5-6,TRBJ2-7,ASSGAGGVTEQY
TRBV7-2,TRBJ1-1,ASSLVGTQNTEAF
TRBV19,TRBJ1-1,ASSQDTDSIGTEAF
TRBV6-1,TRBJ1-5,ASRGQSNQPQH
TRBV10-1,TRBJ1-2,ASTRDRGNGYT
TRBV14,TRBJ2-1,ASSRTSGQYNEQF
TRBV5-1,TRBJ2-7,ASSLGPRDRGGYEQY
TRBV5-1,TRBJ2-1,ASSEGQGLRDEQF
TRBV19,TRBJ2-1,ASRSGANSYNEQF
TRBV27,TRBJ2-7,ASSLTASNRFLGQY
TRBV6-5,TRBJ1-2,ASSQGQGAHYGYT
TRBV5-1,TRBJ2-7,ASSLLRDRPYEQY
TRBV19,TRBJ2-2,ASSGQLAGGKTGELF
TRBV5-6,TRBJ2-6,ASSLWGSGANILT
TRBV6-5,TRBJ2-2,ASRGAGTPTGELF